These 25 T cell receptor beta chains originate from one sample sequenced in a study of memory CD4+ T cells and cytomegalovirus serostatus. The data were produced by immunoSEQ multiplex PCR, yet TCRdb's version contains in-frame clones alone and is incomplete. The data show 50,000 to 60,000 clones, with about four fifths seen just once and approximately 1.4% held by the top ten. The sort gate was single viable CD3+CD4+CD8-CD45RO+ cells for memory CD4+ T cells. Sample: memory CD4+ T cells from blood. These receptors originate from an adult in good health and CMV-seropositive.

The chain carries TRBV7-9 and TRBJ1-6; D unresolved. The CDR3 runs to 12 residues. Germline CDR1 and CDR2: SEHNR and FQNEAQ (reference sequence). Trimming removed 7 bases from V and 10 bases from J, with 11 bases in between. Here the CDR3 DNA reads TGTGCCAGCACCAGAGATTTGTCACCCCTCCACTTT. Residues: CASTRDLSPLHF.

The chain employs TRBV6-1 and TRBJ1-2; D uncertain. The germline gives CDR1 MNHNS, CDR2 SASEGT. Trimming took 6 bases from V and 0 from J, leaving 8 bases between them. The CDR3 extends over 13 amino acids. The CDR3 region is CASSTVANYGYTF. Written as DNA, the CDR3 is TGTGCCAGCAGCACAGTAGCTAACTATGGCTACACCTTC.

This rearrangement joins TRBV7-9 to TRBJ2-7; D is undetermined. The CDR3 is 14 amino acids. The germline CDR1 and CDR2 sequences are SEHNR and FQNEAQ (reference sequence). The ends were cut back, 7 bases at V and 0 bases at J, with 13 bases in the middle. This chain's CDR3 is CASNGGVSSYEQYF. CDR3 DNA sequence: TGTGCCAGCAATGGTGGCGTTAGCTCCTACGAGCAGTACTTC. Based on the CDR3 plus reference TRBV7-9 and TRBJ2-7, the full variable domain is DTGVSQNPRHKITKRGQNVTFRCDPISEHNRLYWYRQTLGQGPEFLTYFQNEAQLEKSRLLSDRFSAERPKGSFSTLEIQRTEQGDSAMYLCASNGGVSSYEQYFGPGTRLTVT.

The chain has TRBV19 and TRBJ1-2; D ambiguous. Germline CDR1 and CDR2: LNHDA and SQIVND (reference sequence). This CDR3 spans 12 amino acids. The V end lost 3 bases, the J end lost 8 bases, and 10 bases lay between the germline ends. The CDR3 nucleotides are TGTGCCAGTAGTATCAGAGGAGAAGGCTACACCTTC. Protein: CASSIRGEGYTF.

The rearrangement links TRBV5-8 to TRBJ2-3; no firm D call. The ends were cut back, 1 base at V and 2 bases at J, with 8 bases in the middle. CDR1 and CDR2 (germline): SGHTS, YDEGEE. The CDR3 sequence is 14 residues long. The CDR3, as DNA: TGTGCCAGCAGCTTGATACAGCTCACAGATACGCAGTATTTT. This translates into CASSLIQLTDTQYF.

This clone has more than one count but fewer than ten. Here the CDR3 DNA reads TGTGCCAGCAGCCCCCCCCGAACTGAGCGGGGGGCTAATGAGCAGTTCTTC. It is translated as CASSPPRTERGANEQFF. The rearrangement uses TRBV7-9 and TRBJ2-1; 9 bases map to TRBD2. The CDR3 length is 17 residues. CDR1 is SEHNR, CDR2 FQNEAQ, per germline (reference sequence). J gave up 7 bases and V 5 bases, and 15 bases lay outside the gene matches.

For the CDR3, the DNA is TGTGCCAGCAGCTCGGACAGGGCAAATGAGCAGTTCTTC. As protein: CASSSDRANEQFF. The V and J genes are TRBV5-8 and TRBJ2-1, with 8 bases matching TRBD1. The J segment lost 7 bases and the V segment lost 3 bases, leaving 3 bases of the junction unmatched. In germline, CDR1 is SGHTS, CDR2 YDEGEE. This CDR3 is 13 amino acids long.

Note on this clone: One junction end does not reproduce the germline sequence, and a read error may be involved. The chain carries TRBV6-1 and TRBJ2-1; TRBD2 agrees at 9 bases. CDR3 length: 15 amino acids. CDR1 and CDR2 (germline): MNHNS, SASEGT. As DNA, the CDR3 is TGTGCCAGCAGCAAAAGCGGGAGGTCCTTCAATGAGCAGTTCTTC. Its protein is CASSKSGRSFNEQFF.

This chain joins TRBV9 and TRBJ1-2; D not certain. Germline V CDR1 and CDR2: SGDLS, YYNGEE. This CDR3 spans 14 amino acids. The V gene lost 3 bases and the J gene lost 2 bases, with 11 bases spanning the gap. CDR3 residues: CASSARGTNYGYTF. The CDR3 DNA sequence: TGTGCCAGCAGCGCGCGGGGAACAAACTATGGCTACACCTTC.

This rearrangement joins TRBV7-3 to TRBJ1-1, with 7 nucleotides matching TRBD1. In germline, CDR1 is SGHTA, CDR2 FQGTGA. The V gene end was trimmed by 6 bases and the J gene end by 1 base; junction bases not matched to a gene: 8. The CDR3 is made up of 15 amino acids. The CDR3 spells CASSPRRDRNTEAFF. In nucleotides, the CDR3 is TGTGCCAGCAGTCCCCGGAGGGACAGGAACACTGAAGCTTTCTTT. The full variable domain, its missing parts supplied by reference TRBV7-3 and TRBJ1-1, is GAGVSQTPSNKVTEKGKYVELRCDPISGHTALYWYRQSLGQGPEFLIYFQGTGAADDSGLPNDRFFAVRPEGSVSTLKIQRTERGDSAVYLCASSPRRDRNTEAFFGQGTRLTVV.

This clone was seen more than once but under ten times. The V call is TRBV6-6, the J call TRBJ1-5; D uncertain. The germline V gene encodes CDR1 MNHNY and CDR2 SVGAGI (reference sequence). This CDR3 contains 15 residues. Trimming cost V 5 bases and J 0 bases, with 11 bases left between them. CDR3 sequence: CASSPPGNSNQPQHF. DNA of the CDR3: TGTGCCAGCAGTCCCCCGGGGAATAGCAATCAGCCCCAGCATTTT.

With regard to this clone: At one end, the junction sequence differs from germline, possibly due to a read error. This rearrangement joins TRBV19 to TRBJ2-5, with 12 bases matching TRBD1. Germline V gene lookup returns CDR1 LNHDA and CDR2 SQIVND (reference sequence). This CDR3 region has 15 residues. The CDR3 DNA reads TGTGCCAGTAGTACTACTGGGACAGGGGGCTTTCACCCTAACTTC. It translates to CASSTTGTGGFHPNF. The entire variable domain, with the rest obtained from reference TRBV19 and TRBJ2-5, is as follows: DGGITQSPKYLFRKEGQNVTLSCEQNLNHDAMYWYRQDPGQGLRLIYYSQIVNDFQKGDIAEGYSVSREKKESFPLTVTSAQKNPTAFYLCASSTTGTGGFHPNFGPGTRLLVL.

The chain has TRBV7-9 and TRBJ2-1; 10 bases fit TRBD2. The CDR3 has 15 amino acids. With 5 bases clipped from V and 8 bases from J, the junction kept 9 bases outside the gene matches. Germline CDR1 reads SEHNR; CDR2 reads FQNEAQ (reference sequence). The CDR3 protein is CASSRSSGRADEQFF. Written as DNA, the CDR3 is TGTGCCAGCAGCCGCTCCAGCGGGAGGGCCGATGAGCAGTTCTTC.

The chain links TRBV29-1 to TRBJ2-5, with 8 positions matching TRBD2. After removal of 6 bases from V and 5 bases from J, the junction contained 11 bases not matched to a gene. The CDR3 runs to 14 residues. Germline V gene data show CDR1 as SQVTM and CDR2 as ANQGSEA. CDR3: CSVGGGPSGETQYF. The CDR3 DNA reads as TGCAGCGTCGGGGGGGGGCCTAGCGGGGAGACCCAGTACTTC.

The chain employs TRBV9 and TRBJ2-2, with D perhaps assigned TRBD1 or TRBD2 (6 bases each). V lost 3 bases, J lost 1 base, and 16 bases lay in between. This CDR3 has 17 amino acids. Germline V gene lookup returns CDR1 SGDLS and CDR2 YYNGEE. The CDR3 bases are TGTGCCAGCAGCGAAAATAGGGGGGTCGGGAACACCGGGGAGCTGTTTTTT. Its translation: CASSENRGVGNTGELFF.

The genes are TRBV7-4 and TRBJ1-6, with 7 bases matching TRBD1. With V trimmed by 6 bases and J by 0 bases, 11 bases remained unmatched. CDR3 length: 18 amino acids. Germline V gene lookup returns CDR1 SGHVT and CDR2 SQSDAQ. DNA of the CDR3: TGTGCCAGCAGTTACCTACAGGGGCAGAGCTCCTATAATTCACCCCTCCACTTT. Its translation is CASSYLQGQSSYNSPLHF.

This sequence joins TRBV14 and TRBJ1-6; D gene uncertain. V was shortened by 6 bases and J by 13 bases, with 22 bases between the two germline ends. The CDR3 length is 15 residues. Per germline, CDR1 SGHDN and CDR2 FVKESK. In nucleotides, the CDR3 is TGTGCCAGCAGTCAAAGTGACGGGTCAATTCATCCCCTCCACTTT. It is translated as CASSQSDGSIHPLHF.

The gene calls are TRBV5-1 and TRBJ2-2, with D perhaps matching TRBD1 (6 bases). Germline V gene lookup returns CDR1 SGHRS and CDR2 YFSETQ. CDR3 length: 16 amino acids. Deletions cut 2 bases from V and 1 base from J, with 12 bases between. The CDR3 loop reads CASSLGQSLNTGELFF. The CDR3 DNA reads as TGCGCCAGCAGCTTAGGACAGTCGCTGAACACCGGGGAGCTGTTTTTT.

The chain combines TRBV5-6 with TRBJ2-5; 7 bases line up with TRBD2. Germline-derived CDR1 and CDR2 are SGHDT and YYEEEE. The CDR3 spans 16 residues. Unmatched junction bases numbered 9, after V lost 3 bases and J lost 1 base. The CDR3 sequence: CASSSYGGGTQETQYF. CDR3 nucleotides: TGTGCCAGCAGCTCGTACGGCGGGGGAACCCAAGAGACCCAGTACTTC.

The chain employs TRBV2 and TRBJ2-3; 9 positions match TRBD2. Germline CDR1 and CDR2: SNHLY and FYNNEI. The CDR3 runs to 13 residues. Trimming removed 4 bases from V and 10 bases from J; junction bases left unmatched: 6. CDR3 protein: CASSVPSGVAQYF. CDR3 DNA: TGTGCCAGCAGTGTTCCTAGCGGGGTAGCGCAGTATTTT. The variable domain in full, with the rest retrieved from reference TRBV2 and TRBJ2-3, is EPEVTQTPSHQVTQMGQEVILRCVPISNHLYFYWYRQILGQKVEFLVSFYNNEISEKSEIFDDQFSVERPDGSNFTLKIRSTKLEDSAMYFCASSVPSGVAQYFGPGTRLTVL.

The V gene is TRBV2, the J gene TRBJ1-6; 8 bases map to TRBD1. The germline gives CDR1 SNHLY, CDR2 FYNNEI. The CDR3 spans 15 residues. The V segment lost 1 base and the J segment 7 bases; nucleotides outside the gene matches: 3. CDR3 in amino acids: CASSEGTGRNSPLHF. The CDR3 coding sequence is TGTGCCAGCAGTGAAGGGACAGGGAGGAATTCACCCCTCCACTTT.

This clone came up once. The V and J genes are TRBV4-3 and TRBJ2-1, with TRBD2 identical over 9 bases. Germline CDR1 reads LGHNA; CDR2 reads YSLEER. The ends lost 0 bases at V and 8 bases at J; junction bases unmatched: 5. The CDR3 runs 15 residues. The chain's CDR3 is CASSQEGTSSDEQFF. The CDR3 nucleotides are TGCGCCAGCAGCCAAGAAGGGACTAGCAGCGATGAGCAGTTCTTC.

The chain recombines TRBV30 with TRBJ1-2; 8 bases align to TRBD1. Germline V gene sequence: CDR1 GTSNPN, CDR2 SVGIG (reference sequence). With 5 bases clipped from V and 4 bases from J, the junction kept 9 bases outside the gene matches. The CDR3 is 14 residues long. The CDR3: CAWGTGGKVYGYTF. CDR3 in DNA: TGTGCCTGGGGAACAGGGGGGAAAGTCTATGGCTACACCTTC.

The rearrangement links TRBV5-6 to TRBJ1-1; 9 bases map to TRBD1. With 4 bases clipped from V and 2 bases from J, the junction kept 3 bases outside the gene matches. The CDR3 loop spans 14 amino acids. The V gene's germline CDR1 is SGHDT and CDR2 YYEEEE. The CDR3 sequence: CASSRGQGNTEAFF. CDR3 bases: TGTGCCAGCAGCCGGGGACAGGGCAACACTGAAGCTTTCTTT.

The J gene is TRBJ1-1, the V gene TRBV30; TRBD1 matches 9 bases. CDR1 and CDR2 (germline): GTSNPN, SVGIG (reference sequence). J gave up 7 bases and V 7 bases, and 4 bases lay outside the gene matches. The CDR3 loop spans 11 amino acids. The CDR3 region has the DNA TGTGCCTTACAGGGGGCACTTGAAGCTTTCTTT. It yields the protein CALQGALEAFF.